One and the same sample provided the 2 T cell receptor beta chains below, sequenced in a study of T-cell memory formation after mild COVID-19. TCRdb used MiXCR to reprocess the 5' RACE reads, holding one entry per CDR3 protein. The data hold around 310,000 distinct CDR3 sequences, with around 20% observed a single time. Sequenced material: PBMCs or a T cell subset sorted from them (not recorded which). Receptor source: a man younger than 30 who had mild COVID-19 (a few samples of this study predate the infection). Cell type and time point are not known.

This chain uses TRBV30 with TRBJ1-2; D possibly corresponds to TRBD1 (6 bases). CDR3 length: 13 amino acids. V was clipped by 2 bases and J by 8 bases, with 15 bases between them. The germline gives CDR1 GTSNPN, CDR2 SVGIG (reference sequence). The CDR3 DNA sequence: TGTGCCTGGAGTCCCCGGCCAGGGGCCGGCTACACCTTC. Protein product: CAWSPRPGAGYTF.

This clonotype showed up many times. The V gene is TRBV7-2, the J gene TRBJ2-3, with TRBD2 matching over 12 bases. The CDR3 extends over 15 amino acids. Germline CDR1 reads SGHTA; CDR2 reads FQGNSA. J lost 2 bases, V lost 4 bases, and 1 base had no gene match. The DNA for the CDR3 is TGTGCCAGCAGCTCTAGCGGGGGGGACACAGATACGCAGTATTTT. As protein: CASSSSGGDTDTQYF. Full variable domain (missing parts from reference TRBV7-2 and TRBJ2-3): GAGVSQSPSNKVTEKGKDVELRCDPISGHTALYWYRQSLGQGLEFLIYFQGNSAPDKSGLPSDRFSAERTGGSVSTLTIQRTQQEDSAVYLCASSSSGGDTDTQYFGPGTRLTVL.